The rows below give T cell receptor beta chains drawn from one sample of a study of cytomegalovirus exposure and HLA in healthy donors. Data came from immunoSEQ multiplex PCR; TCRdb stores just in-frame clones and leaves some out. The repertoire holds fewer than 200,000 clones, with roughly 84% as singletons. Sequences were obtained from PBMCs. All receptors come from a male donor in good health and CMV-seronegative. The CDR3 runs from the conserved cysteine through the conserved F or W. The order of the fields is V gene, J gene, D gene, clone size, CDR3 DNA, CDR3 protein. A D gene is named only where the DNA matches it firmly. A clone size is listed for some rows: how often the clone was seen (once, few, many), or a class if it is expanded.

>TRBV5-1|TRBJ2-1|TRBD1|.
TGCGCCAGCAGCTTGGTCTCCCAGGGGGTTGGCAATGAGCAGTTCTTC
CASSLVSQGVGNEQFF
>TRBV28|TRBJ1-1|TRBD1|.
TGTGCCAGCAGTCCCCGGACAGGGAAGAACACTGAAGCTTTCTTT
CASSPRTGKNTEAFF
>TRBV15|TRBJ1-4|.|.
TGTGCCACCAGCAGAGATCAGGCAGGGCCGCATGAAAAACTGTTTTTT
CATSRDQAGPHEKLFF
>TRBV30|TRBJ2-7|TRBD2|.
TGTGCCTGGAGTACGGGGCGGGGGGCCTACGAGCAGTACTTC
CAWSTGRGAYEQYF
>TRBV29-1|TRBJ2-5|.|.
TGCAGCGTTGAAACGCTTGGGACTCTACAAGAGACCCAGTACTTC
CSVETLGTLQETQYF
>TRBV7-6|TRBJ1-3|TRBD1|.
TGTGCCAGCAGCTCCCGACGTCAGGGGGCGTCCGGAAACACCATATATTTT
CASSSRRQGASGNTIYF
>TRBV28|TRBJ2-1|TRBD2|.
TGTGCCAGTCGACTAGCCGGAGGCGTAAATGAGCAGTTCTTC
CASRLAGGVNEQFF
>TRBV6-1|TRBJ2-7|.|.
TGTGCCAGCATAAGACAGAGGTCCTACGAGCAGTACTTC
CASIRQRSYEQYF
>TRBV5-6|TRBJ1-4|.|.
TGTGCCAGCAGCCCGGGGAGGTTTGGCGAAAAACTGTTTTTT
CASSPGRFGEKLFF
>TRBV10-2|TRBJ2-1|.|.
TGCGCCAGCAGTGTGGCAAACAACAATGAGCAGTTCTTC
CASSVANNNEQFF
>TRBV7-2|TRBJ2-7|TRBD1|.
TGTGCCAGCAGCTTAGACAGGGGGCGGGTGGGGGAGCAGTACTTC
CASSLDRGRVGEQYF
>TRBV7-6|TRBJ2-7|TRBD1|.
TGTGCCAGCAGCGGCTGGGACAGCCCCTCAATGGGCTACGAGCAGTACTTC
CASSGWDSPSMGYEQYF
>TRBV9|TRBJ1-2|.|.
TGTGCCAGCAGCGTAGATCAGGGGCCCTATGGCTACACCTTC
CASSVDQGPYGYTF
>TRBV7-8|TRBJ2-1|TRBD2|.
TGTGCCACAGGTCAGCGGGAAACGGACAATGAGCAGTTCTTC
CATGQRETDNEQFF
>TRBV2|TRBJ2-5|.|.
TGTGCCAGCAGTGGCCAGGGGGGAGAGACCCAGTACTTC
CASSGQGGETQYF
>TRBV28|TRBJ2-5|.|.
TGTGCCAGCAGTTTAGTGGGCGGGAAAGAGACCCAGTACTTC
CASSLVGGKETQYF
>TRBV2|TRBJ1-5|TRBD1|once
TGTGCCAGCAGTTACCAAGGGGCCACAGGGGTTAGTCAGCCCCAGCATTTT
CASSYQGATGVSQPQHF
>TRBV7-8|TRBJ1-3|.|once
TGTGCCAGCAGCTTAGGGCAGAACTCTGGAAACACCATATATTTT
CASSLGQNSGNTIYF
>TRBV29-1|TRBJ1-1|TRBD1|.
TGCAGCGTTTACGGACAGGGGGCGTGGGGGAACACTGAAGCTTTCTTT
CSVYGQGAWGNTEAFF
>TRBV15|TRBJ1-5|TRBD1|.
TGTGCCACCAGCGTCGGGACAGCGTATAGCAATCAGCCCCAGCATTTT
CATSVGTAYSNQPQHF
>TRBV7-9|TRBJ1-1|.|few
TGTGCCAGCGAGACGGGGGGCCACACTGAAGCTTTCTTT
CASETGGHTEAFF
>TRBV7-6|TRBJ2-1|.|.
TGTGCCAGCAGCCAGGGCGCGGGGAACCGCTACAATGAGCAGTTCTTC
CASSQGAGNRYNEQFF
>TRBV18|TRBJ2-7|TRBD1|few
TGTGCCAGCTCACCGGGACAGTCCTCCTACGAGCAGTACTTC
CASSPGQSSYEQYF
>TRBV9|TRBJ2-7|.|once
TGTGCCAGCAGCGTAGGGCAGGCTAGCGTCTACGAGCAGTACTTC
CASSVGQASVYEQYF
>TRBV5-4|TRBJ1-3|TRBD1|once
TGTGCCAGCAGCGAAACAGGGGTCTCTGGAAACACCATATATTTT
CASSETGVSGNTIYF
>TRBV5-4|TRBJ2-7|.|.
TGTGCCAGCAGCCTGGTCGGGGGAGGAACCTACGAGCAGTACTTC
CASSLVGGGTYEQYF
>TRBV4-3|TRBJ2-7|.|.
TGCGCCAGCAGCCAATTTCGCGGGGACGAGCAGTACTTC
CASSQFRGDEQYF
>TRBV19|TRBJ1-1|TRBD1|.
TGTGCCAGTAGTACCGGACAGGATAATCGTGCAGCTTTCTTT
CASSTGQDNRAAFF
>TRBV7-2|TRBJ2-2|.|.
TGTGCCAGCAGCTTAGCGTCTCGGGAAGACACCGGGGAGCTGTTTTTT
CASSLASREDTGELFF
>TRBV27|TRBJ2-5|.|once
TGTGCCAGCAGTTTATCTGCGGCGGGACGGCGGGAGACCCAGTACTTC
CASSLSAAGRRETQYF
>TRBV27|TRBJ2-5|.|.
TGTGCCAGCAGTCCACTAGGGCTTCGAGAGACCCAGTACTTC
CASSPLGLRETQYF
>TRBV30|TRBJ1-1|.|.
TGTGCCTGGAGTGTAGCCGGGGGGGGAATTGAAGCTTTCTTT
CAWSVAGGGIEAFF